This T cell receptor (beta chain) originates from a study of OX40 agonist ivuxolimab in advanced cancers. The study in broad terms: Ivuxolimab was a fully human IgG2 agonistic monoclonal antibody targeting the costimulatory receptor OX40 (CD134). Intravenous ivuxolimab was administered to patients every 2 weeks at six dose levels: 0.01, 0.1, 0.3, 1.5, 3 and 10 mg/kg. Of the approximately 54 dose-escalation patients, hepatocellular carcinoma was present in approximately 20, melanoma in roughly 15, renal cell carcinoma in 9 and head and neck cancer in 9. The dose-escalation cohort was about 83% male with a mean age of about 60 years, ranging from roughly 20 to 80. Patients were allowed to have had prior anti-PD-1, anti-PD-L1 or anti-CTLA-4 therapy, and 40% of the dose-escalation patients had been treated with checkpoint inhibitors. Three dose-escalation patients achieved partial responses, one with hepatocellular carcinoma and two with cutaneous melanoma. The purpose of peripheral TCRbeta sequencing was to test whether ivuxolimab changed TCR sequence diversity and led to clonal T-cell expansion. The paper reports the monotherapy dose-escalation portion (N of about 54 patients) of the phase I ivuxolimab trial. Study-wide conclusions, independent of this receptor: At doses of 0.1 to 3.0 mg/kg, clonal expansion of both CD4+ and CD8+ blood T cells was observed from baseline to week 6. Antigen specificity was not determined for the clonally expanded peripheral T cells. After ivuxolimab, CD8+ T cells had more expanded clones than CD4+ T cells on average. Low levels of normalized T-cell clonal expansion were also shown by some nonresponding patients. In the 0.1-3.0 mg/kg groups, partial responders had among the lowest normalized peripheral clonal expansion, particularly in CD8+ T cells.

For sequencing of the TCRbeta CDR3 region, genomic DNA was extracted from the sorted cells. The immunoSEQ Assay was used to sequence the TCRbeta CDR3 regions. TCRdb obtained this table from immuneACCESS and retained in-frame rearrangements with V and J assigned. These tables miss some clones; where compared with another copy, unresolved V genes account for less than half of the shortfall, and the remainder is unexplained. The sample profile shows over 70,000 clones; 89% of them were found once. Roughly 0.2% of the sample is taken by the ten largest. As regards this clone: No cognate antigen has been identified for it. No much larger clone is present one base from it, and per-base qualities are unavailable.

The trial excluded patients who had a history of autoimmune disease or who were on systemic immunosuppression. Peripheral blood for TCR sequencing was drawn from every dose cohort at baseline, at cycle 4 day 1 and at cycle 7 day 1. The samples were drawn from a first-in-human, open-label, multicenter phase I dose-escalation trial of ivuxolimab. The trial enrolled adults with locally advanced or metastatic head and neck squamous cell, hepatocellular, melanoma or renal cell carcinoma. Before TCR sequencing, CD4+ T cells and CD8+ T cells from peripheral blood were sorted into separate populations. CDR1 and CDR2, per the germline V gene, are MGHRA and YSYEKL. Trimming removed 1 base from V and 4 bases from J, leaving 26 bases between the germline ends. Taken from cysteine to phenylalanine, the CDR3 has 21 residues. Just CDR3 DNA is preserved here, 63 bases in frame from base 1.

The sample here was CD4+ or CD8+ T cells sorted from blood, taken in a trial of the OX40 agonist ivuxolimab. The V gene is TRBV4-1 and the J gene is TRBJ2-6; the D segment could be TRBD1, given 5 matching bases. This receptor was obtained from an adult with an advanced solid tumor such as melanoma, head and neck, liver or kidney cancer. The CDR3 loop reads CASSQGAVPGKLRSGANVLTF. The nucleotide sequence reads TGCGCCAGCAGCCAAGGGGCAGTCCCAGGGAAGCTCCGGTCCGGGGCCAACGTCCTGACTTTC.